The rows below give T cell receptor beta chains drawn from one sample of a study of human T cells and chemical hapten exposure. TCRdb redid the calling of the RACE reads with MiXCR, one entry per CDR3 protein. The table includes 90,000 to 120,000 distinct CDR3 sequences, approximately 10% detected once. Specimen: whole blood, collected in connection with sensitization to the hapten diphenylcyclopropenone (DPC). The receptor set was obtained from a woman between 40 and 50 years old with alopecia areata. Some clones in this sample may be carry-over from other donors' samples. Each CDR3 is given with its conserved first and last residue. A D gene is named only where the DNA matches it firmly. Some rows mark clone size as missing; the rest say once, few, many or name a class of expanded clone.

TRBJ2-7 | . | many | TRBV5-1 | CASSFDNTPTYEQYF | TGCGCCAGCAGCTTCGACAACACACCAACCTACGAGCAGTACTTC
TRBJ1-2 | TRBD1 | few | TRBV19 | CASSPDRRLGYTF | TGTGCCAGTAGTCCGGACAGGAGGTTAGGCTACACCTTC
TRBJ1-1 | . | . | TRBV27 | CASSLTRKTEAFF | TGTGCCAGCAGTTTAACTAGGAAGACTGAAGCTTTCTTT
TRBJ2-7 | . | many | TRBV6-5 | CASSCPGTSPSYEQYF | TGTGCCAGCAGTTGCCCCGGGACCTCACCTTCCTACGAGCAGTACTTC
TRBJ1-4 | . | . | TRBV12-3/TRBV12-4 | CASRRTNEKLFF | TGTGCCAGCAGGCGAACTAATGAAAAACTGTTTTTT
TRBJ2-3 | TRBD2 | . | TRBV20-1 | CSAYSTSGSATSTDTQYF | TGCAGTGCGTATTCGACTAGCGGGAGTGCTACTAGCACAGATACGCAGTATTTT
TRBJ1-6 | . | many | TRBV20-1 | CSADPKYRDSPLHF | TGCAGTGCGGACCCGAAGTACCGTGATTCACCCCTCCACTTT
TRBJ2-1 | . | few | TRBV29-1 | CSVVKTGNEQFF | TGCAGCGTTGTTAAGACGGGCAATGAGCAGTTCTTC
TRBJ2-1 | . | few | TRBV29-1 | CSPRKIAQEQFF | TGCAGCCCGCGTAAAATAGCCCAAGAGCAGTTCTTC
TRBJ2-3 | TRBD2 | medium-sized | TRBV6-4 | CASSLTSGGNTDTQYF | TGTGCCAGCAGTTTAACTAGCGGGGGTAACACAGATACGCAGTATTTT
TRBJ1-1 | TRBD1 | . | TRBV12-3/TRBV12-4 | CASTDAQGAAGAFF | TGTGCCAGCACCGACGCACAGGGGGCGGCTGGAGCTTTCTTT
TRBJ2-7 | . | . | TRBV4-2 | CASSQDGDTPLSYEQYF | TGTGCCAGCAGCCAAGACGGAGACACCCCCCTCTCCTACGAGCAGTACTTC
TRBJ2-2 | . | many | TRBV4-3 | CASSQDRANTGELFF | TGCGCCAGCAGCCAAGATAGGGCCAACACCGGGGAGCTGTTTTTT
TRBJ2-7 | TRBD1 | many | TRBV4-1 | CASSQARTGVTYEQYF | TGCGCCAGCAGCCAAGCTAGGACAGGGGTAACCTACGAGCAGTACTTC
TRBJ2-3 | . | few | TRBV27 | CASRLGRLTPDTQYF | TGTGCCAGCAGGCTCGGGCGGCTGACGCCAGATACGCAGTATTTT
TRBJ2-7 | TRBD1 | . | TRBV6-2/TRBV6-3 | CASSPTTGPVYEQYF | TGTGCCAGCAGTCCCACGACAGGGCCGGTTTACGAGCAGTACTTC
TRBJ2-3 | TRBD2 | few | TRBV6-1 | CASSLLPRGGAWDTQYF | TGTGCCAGCAGCCTGCTGCCGCGCGGGGGGGCCTGGGATACGCAGTATTTT
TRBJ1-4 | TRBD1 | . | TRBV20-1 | CSARGTGRKEEKLFF | TGCAGTGCTAGAGGGACAGGGAGGAAGGAAGAAAAACTGTTTTTT
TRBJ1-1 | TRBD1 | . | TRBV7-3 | CASSLTGGAGYTEAFF | TGTGCCAGCAGCTTAACAGGGGGCGCGGGGTACACTGAAGCTTTCTTT
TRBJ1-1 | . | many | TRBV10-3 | CAVGQMNTEAFF | TGTGCCGTCGGACAGATGAACACTGAAGCTTTCTTT
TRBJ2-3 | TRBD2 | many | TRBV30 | CAWRVGTSGRSGTQYF | TGTGCCTGGAGGGTAGGGACTAGCGGGAGGTCAGGTACGCAGTATTTT
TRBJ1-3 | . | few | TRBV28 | CASSFVRGGYSGNTIYF | TGTGCCAGCAGTTTCGTTCGGGGGGGGTACTCTGGAAACACCATATATTTT
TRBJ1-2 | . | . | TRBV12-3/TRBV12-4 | CATGYGQDYYGYTF | TGTGCCACCGGTTATGGGCAGGATTATTATGGCTACACCTTC
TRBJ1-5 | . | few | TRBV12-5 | CASRRWSTGSQPQHF | TGTGCTAGCAGACGTTGGTCGACAGGTTCTCAGCCCCAGCATTTT
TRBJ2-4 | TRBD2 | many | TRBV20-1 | CSAPVWLAGLAKNIQYF | TGCAGTGCCCCAGTTTGGCTAGCGGGTTTAGCCAAAAACATTCAGTACTTC
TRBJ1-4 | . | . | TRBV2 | CARGTEGEKLFF | TGTGCCAGGGGGACCGAGGGAGAAAAACTGTTTTTT
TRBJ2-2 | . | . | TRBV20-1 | CSAQWGTTHTGELFF | TGCAGTGCCCAGTGGGGGACAACGCACACCGGGGAGCTGTTTTTT
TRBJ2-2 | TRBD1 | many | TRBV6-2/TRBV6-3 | CASRSRRDRANTGELFF | TGTGCCAGCCGATCTCGGCGAGACAGGGCGAACACCGGGGAGCTGTTTTTT
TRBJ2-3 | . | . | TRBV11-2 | CASLGAGATDTQYF | TGTGCCAGCCTAGGGGCGGGTGCCACAGATACGCAGTATTTT
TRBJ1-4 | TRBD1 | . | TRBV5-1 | CASSLSGQGGEKLFF | TGCGCCAGCAGCTTGTCGGGACAGGGGGGTGAAAAACTGTTTTTT
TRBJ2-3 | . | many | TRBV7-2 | CASSLRNWEPQYF | TGTGCCAGCAGCTTAAGAAACTGGGAGCCGCAGTATTTT
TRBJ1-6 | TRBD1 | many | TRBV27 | CASSTGQGMNSPLHF | TGTGCCAGCAGTACGGGACAGGGGATGAATTCACCCCTCCACTTT
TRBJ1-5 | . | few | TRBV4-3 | CASSQYSNSNQPQHF | TGCGCCAGCAGCCAGTACAGTAATAGCAATCAGCCCCAGCATTTT
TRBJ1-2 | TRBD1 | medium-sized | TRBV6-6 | CASSPGQVYGYTF | TGTGCCAGCAGTCCGGGACAGGTCTATGGCTACACCTTC
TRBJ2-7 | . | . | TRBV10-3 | CAIRADGYEQYF | TGTGCCATCAGGGCGGACGGCTACGAGCAGTACTTC
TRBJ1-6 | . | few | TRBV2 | CASTGGSYNSPLHF | TGTGCCAGCACGGGGGGGTCCTATAATTCACCCCTCCACTTT
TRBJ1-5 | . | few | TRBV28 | CASTGRGNSNQPQHF | TGTGCCAGCACCGGACGGGGTAATAGCAATCAGCCCCAGCATTTT
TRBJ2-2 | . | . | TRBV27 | CASSWGTPAQTGELFF | TGTGCCAGCAGTTGGGGGACACCTGCGCAAACCGGGGAGCTGTTTTTT
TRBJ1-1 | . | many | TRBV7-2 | CASSLMGVNTEAFF | TGTGCCAGCAGCTTAATGGGGGTAAACACTGAAGCTTTCTTT
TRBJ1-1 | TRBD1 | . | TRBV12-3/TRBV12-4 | CASSQARGGNTEAFF | TGTGCCAGCAGCCAAGCCAGGGGGGGGAACACTGAAGCTTTCTTT
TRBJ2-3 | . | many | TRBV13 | CASSIQGTADTQYF | TGTGCCAGCAGCATACAGGGTACGGCAGATACGCAGTATTTT
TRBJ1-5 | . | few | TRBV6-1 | CASHPRGINQPQHF | TGTGCCAGCCACCCACGGGGTATCAATCAGCCCCAGCATTTT